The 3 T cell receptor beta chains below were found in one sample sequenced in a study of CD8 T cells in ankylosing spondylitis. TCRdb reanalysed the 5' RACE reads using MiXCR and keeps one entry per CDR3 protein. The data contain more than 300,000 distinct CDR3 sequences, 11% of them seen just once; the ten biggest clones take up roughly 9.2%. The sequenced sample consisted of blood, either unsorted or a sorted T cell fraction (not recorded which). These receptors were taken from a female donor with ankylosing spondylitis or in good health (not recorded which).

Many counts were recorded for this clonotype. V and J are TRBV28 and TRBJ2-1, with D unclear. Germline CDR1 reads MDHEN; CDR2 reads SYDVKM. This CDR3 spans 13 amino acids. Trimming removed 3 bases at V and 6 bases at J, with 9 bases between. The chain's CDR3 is CASSFGLVNEQFF. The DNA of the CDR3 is TGTGCCAGCAGTTTCGGGTTGGTCAATGAGCAGTTCTTC.

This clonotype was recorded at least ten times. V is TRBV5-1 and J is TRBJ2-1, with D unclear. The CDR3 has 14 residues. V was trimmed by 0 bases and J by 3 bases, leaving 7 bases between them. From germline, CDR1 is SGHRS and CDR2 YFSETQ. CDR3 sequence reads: CASSLDVSYNEQFF. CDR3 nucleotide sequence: TGCGCCAGCAGCTTGGACGTCAGCTACAATGAGCAGTTCTTC.

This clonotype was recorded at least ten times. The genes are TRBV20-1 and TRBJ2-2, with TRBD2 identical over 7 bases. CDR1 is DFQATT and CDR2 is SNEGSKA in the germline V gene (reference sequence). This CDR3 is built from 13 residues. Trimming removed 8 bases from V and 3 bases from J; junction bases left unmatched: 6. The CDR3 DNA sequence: TGCAGTACTACTAGCGATCACACCGGGGAGCTGTTTTTT. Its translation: CSTTSDHTGELFF.